The 32 T cell receptor beta chains below come from one sample, sequenced in a study of blood T cells in healthy people across ages. The use of a sample-barcoded 5' primer and a J-beta primer mix characterized a second PCR of about 6 to 11 cycles. TCRdb ran MiXCR on the 5' RACE reads and lists one entry per CDR3 protein. The table lists 1.2 million to 1.5 million distinct CDR3 sequences, 35% to 45% of them singletons. The source material was blood. These receptors were taken from a woman under 30 in good health.

A note on this clonotype: The CDR3 carries no conserved terminal phenylalanine or tryptophan, so it likely arises from a read error. The genes are TRBV27 and TRBJ2-5; weak D call: TRBD2 (7 bases). The CDR3 loop spans 13 amino acids. Germline V gene sequence: CDR1 MNHEY, CDR2 SMNVEV (reference sequence). V lost 9 bases and J lost 2, with 13 bases in between. The CDR3 DNA sequence: TGTGCCAGTTCTCGGGGGGCTCAAGAGACCCAGTACGTC. Its translation: CASSRGAQETQYV.

The chain has TRBV6-5 and TRBJ1-6, with D unclear. This CDR3 is built from 16 residues. Germline V gives CDR1 MNHEY, CDR2 SVGAGI. V was trimmed by 6 bases and J by 0 bases, leaving 12 bases between them. The CDR3 DNA follows: TGTGCCAGCAGCACACGCCGGGGCTCCTATAATTCACCCCTCCACTTT. It codes for CASSTRRGSYNSPLHF.

This clonotype was seen a few times. The chain links TRBV25-1 to TRBJ1-4; TRBD1 matches at 9 bases. The CDR3 has 19 residues. Germline V gene lookup returns CDR1 MGHDK and CDR2 SYGVNS. The J segment lost 0 bases and the V segment lost 2 bases, leaving 10 bases of the junction unmatched. DNA of the CDR3: TGTGCCAGCAGTGAACTAGGACAGGGGCCGGGAACAACTAATGAAAAACTGTTTTTT. Amino acids: CASSELGQGPGTTNEKLFF.

This clonotype came up a few times. The chain recombines TRBV20-1 with TRBJ2-1; TRBD2 agrees at 7 bases. In germline, CDR1 is DFQATT, CDR2 SNEGSKA (reference sequence). Trimming removed 0 bases from V and 2 bases from J; junction bases left unmatched: 4. The CDR3 totals 15 residues. The CDR3 nucleotides are TGCAGTGCTAGAGATACGGGAGGAACCTACAATGAGCAGTTCTTC. It specifies CSARDTGGTYNEQFF.

This clonotype appeared a few times. V usage is TRBV14 and J usage is TRBJ2-1; the match to TRBD2 covers 16 bases. Germline values: CDR1 SGHDN, CDR2 FVKESK. Unmatched junction bases numbered 14, after V lost 7 bases and J lost 5 bases. CDR3 length: 19 amino acids. This CDR3 reads CASTATPGTSGRGHNEQFF. DNA for the CDR3: TGTGCCAGCACCGCCACACCCGGGACTAGCGGGAGGGGTCACAATGAGCAGTTCTTC.

V usage is TRBV12-3 or TRBV12-4 and J usage is TRBJ2-3, with 12 bases that match TRBD2. The ends lost 7 bases at V and 8 bases at J; junction bases unmatched: 4. CDR3 length: 13 amino acids. The CDR3 nucleotides are TGTGCCAGCAAACTAGCGGGGGGAGGTACGCAGTATTTT. Translating gives CASKLAGGGTQYF.

There are a few counts of this clonotype. The rearrangement uses TRBV4-1 and TRBJ2-5, with a possible D match to TRBD1 (5 bases). Trimming took off 1 base at V and 5 bases at J, with 20 bases between the two ends. The germline CDR1 and CDR2 sequences are MGHRA and YSYEKL. The CDR3 loop spans 17 amino acids. CDR3 loop: CASSQVWSGSELETQYF. For the CDR3, the DNA is TGCGCCAGCAGCCAAGTTTGGTCAGGGTCCGAGTTGGAGACCCAGTACTTC.

This clonotype was seen a few times. This sequence joins TRBV4-1 and TRBJ1-1; the D gene is possibly TRBD1 (6 bases). The CDR3 has 15 amino acids. The V and J ends lost 1 base and 3 bases respectively, with 12 bases between them. CDR1 is MGHRA, CDR2 YSYEKL, per germline. CDR3 sequence: CASSQVQGGDTEAFF. CDR3 nucleotide sequence: TGCGCCAGCAGCCAAGTACAGGGTGGGGACACTGAAGCTTTCTTT.

The V and J genes are TRBV14 and TRBJ2-5; 10 nucleotides line up with TRBD2. Germline CDR1 SGHDN, CDR2 FVKESK. The ends lost 4 bases at V and 11 bases at J; junction bases unmatched: 16. The CDR3 totals 16 residues. Here the CDR3 DNA reads TGTGCCAGCAGCCCCGAGTTACTAGCGGGGTGGAATGAGCAGTACTTC. Residues: CASSPELLAGWNEQYF. Full variable domain (rest looked up from reference TRBV14 and TRBJ2-5): EAGVTQFPSHSVIEKGQTVTLRCDPISGHDNLYWYRRVMGKEIKFLLHFVKESKQDESGMPNNRFLAERTGGTYSTLKVQPAELEDSGVYFCASSPELLAGWNEQYFGPGTRLLVL.

The V gene is TRBV10-3, the J gene TRBJ2-3; possibly TRBD2 for D (6 bases). The CDR3 totals 11 residues. Germline V gives CDR1 ENHRY, CDR2 SYGVKD. Written as DNA, the CDR3 is TGTGTTAGCGGAACCACAGATACGCAGTATTTT. Translated, it gives CVSGTTDTQYF.

This clonotype was detected only a few times. The CDR3 DNA follows: TGTGCCACAGCTTCCTACAGGGGGACAGATACGCAGTATTTT. Protein: CATASYRGTDTQYF. The V and J genes are TRBV5-6 and TRBJ2-3, with TRBD1 matching over 8 bases. Unmatched junction bases numbered 9, after V lost 9 bases and J lost 3 bases. Germline CDR1 SGHDT, CDR2 YYEEEE. The CDR3 is made up of 14 amino acids.

V is TRBV6-1 and J is TRBJ2-7; D uncertain. The CDR3 runs to 15 residues. Germline V gene sequence: CDR1 MNHNS, CDR2 SASEGT. V lost 4 bases, J lost 0 bases, and 13 bases lay in between. The CDR3 DNA follows: TGTGCCAGCAGTGTCGTTACACCGAGCTCCTACGAGCAGTACTTC. Protein product: CASSVVTPSSYEQYF.

The V and J genes are TRBV7-2 and TRBJ2-3, with TRBD2 matching 10 bases. Trimming cost V 5 bases and J 4 bases; bases outside gene matches: 6. The CDR3 sequence is 15 residues long. Germline loops: CDR1 SGHTA, CDR2 FQGNSA. The CDR3 nucleotides are TGTGCCAGCAGCGTAACTAGCGGGGCCGCAGATACGCAGTATTTT. Its translation is CASSVTSGAADTQYF.

The rearrangement joins TRBV7-2 to TRBJ1-2; 9 bases align to TRBD1. The V and J ends lost 8 bases and 3 bases, in that order; junction bases with no gene match: 7. The germline CDR1 and CDR2 sequences are SGHTA and FQGNSA. This CDR3 region has 14 residues. Written as DNA, the CDR3 is TGTGCCAGCTCCAACCGGGACAGGGACTATGGCTACACCTTC. Its translation is CASSNRDRDYGYTF.

The rearrangement joins TRBV25-1 to TRBJ1-1; tentative D call: TRBD1 (6 bases). CDR1 is MGHDK and CDR2 is SYGVNS in the germline V gene. The CDR3 has 13 residues. V lost 6 bases to trimming and J lost 0 bases, with 8 bases between them. In DNA, the CDR3 is TGTGCCAGCAGGGACAGAATGAACACTGAAGCTTTCTTT. Translation: CASRDRMNTEAFF.

The V call is TRBV5-1, the J call TRBJ1-1; D gene uncertain. V was cut by 4 bases and J by 0 bases, with 16 bases left in between. The CDR3 is 16 residues long. The germline V gene encodes CDR1 SGHRS and CDR2 YFSETQ. CDR3 nucleotides: TGCGCCAGCAGCCCAGCCGACGGGAACATGAACACTGAAGCTTTCTTT. Amino acids: CASSPADGNMNTEAFF.

This chain connects TRBV28 to TRBJ2-5; D not resolved. From germline, CDR1 is MDHEN and CDR2 SYDVKM. Trimming shortened V by 5 bases and J by 5 bases, and 9 bases separated the two germline ends. This CDR3 region has 12 residues. The CDR3, as DNA: TGTGCCAGCAGTGTATCTTGGGAGACCCAGTACTTC. It translates to CASSVSWETQYF.

This clonotype was recorded only once. The V gene is TRBV10-3, the J gene TRBJ1-2, with 8 positions matching TRBD1. This CDR3 region has 18 residues. V dropped 11 bases and J dropped 2; count of bases not matched to a gene: 22. Germline lookup yields CDR1 ENHRY and CDR2 SYGVKD. CDR3 DNA: TGTGCCTCCGTTACGGCCGGGACAGGCGCCTTCGGAAACTATGGCTACACCTTC. Translation: CASVTAGTGAFGNYGYTF.

With respect to this clonotype: A junction boundary mismatches the germline segment, possibly from a read error. This rearrangement joins TRBV4-2 to TRBJ2-5; TRBD2 might be the D (7 bases). The germline V gene has CDR1 LGHNA and CDR2 YNFKEQ. CDR3 size: 18 residues. The CDR3 here is CASGQDESGTRPDNEQYF. The DNA for the CDR3 is TGTGCCAGCGGCCAAGATGAGAGCGGGACAAGACCAGACAATGAGCAGTACTTC.

This clonotype was picked up one time. This chain connects TRBV9 to TRBJ2-1, with 10 nucleotides matching TRBD2. V shed 1 base, J shed 4 bases, and the junction held 8 bases outside the gene matches. Germline values: CDR1 SGDLS, CDR2 YYNGEE. There are 17 residues in the CDR3. This CDR3 reads CASSVNPSGGTYNEQFF. Written as DNA, the CDR3 is TGTGCCAGCAGCGTAAACCCTAGCGGGGGAACTTACAATGAGCAGTTCTTC.

This clonotype showed up just a few times. V is TRBV9 and J is TRBJ2-7; 7 bases match TRBD1. The germline CDR1 and CDR2 sequences are SGDLS and YYNGEE. The V gene end was trimmed by 4 bases and the J gene end by 2 bases; junction bases not matched to a gene: 6. The CDR3 runs to 14 residues. CDR3 protein: CASSPVDRPYEQYF. In nucleotides, the CDR3 is TGTGCCAGCAGCCCGGTGGACAGGCCCTACGAGCAGTACTTC.

The sample holds many counts of this clonotype. The chain carries TRBV7-2 and TRBJ2-4; possibly TRBD1 for D (5 bases). This CDR3 comprises 14 residues. CDR1 SGHTA and CDR2 FQGNSA come from the germline V gene. Trimming removed 3 bases at V and 6 bases at J, with 12 bases between. CDR3: CASSFGQGGNIQYF. CDR3 in DNA: TGTGCCAGCAGCTTCGGGCAGGGCGGAAACATTCAGTACTTC.

This chain links TRBV29-1 with TRBJ1-2, with D maybe TRBD1 (5 bases). Germline V lookup: CDR1 SQVTM, CDR2 ANQGSEA. The ends were cut back, 6 bases at V and 2 bases at J, with 19 bases in the middle. This CDR3 is 15 amino acids long. The CDR3 sequence is CSVRTGENINYGYTF. In DNA form, the CDR3 reads TGCAGCGTCCGCACAGGAGAAAACATAAACTATGGCTACACCTTC.

This clonotype was seen only a few times. The junction shows a germline mismatch at one end, possibly a read error. The chain links TRBV12-3 or TRBV12-4 to TRBJ2-4, with a tentative D call TRBD1 (5 bases). The CDR3 contains 15 residues. Here the CDR3 reads CASSFLSGLKSIQYF. CDR3 DNA sequence: TGTGCCAGCAGTTTTTTGTCAGGGCTCAAAAGCATTCAGTACTTC.

V usage is TRBV12-3 or TRBV12-4 and J usage is TRBJ2-2; 7 nucleotides line up with TRBD1. V was pared by 4 bases and J by 7 bases, with 12 bases of the junction left unmatched. The CDR3 is 16 amino acids. CDR3 sequence: CASSSFRGHGGGELFF. Written as DNA, the CDR3 is TGTGCCAGCAGTTCGTTTAGGGGGCATGGAGGCGGGGAGCTGTTTTTT.

This clonotype was recorded a few times. The J gene is TRBJ2-5, the V gene TRBV6-1; D ambiguous. Trimming took 3 bases from V and 2 from J, leaving 7 bases between them. Germline CDR1 is MNHNS and CDR2 is SASEGT. The CDR3 is 13 amino acids. Here the CDR3 reads CASSDGPQETQYF. The CDR3 DNA follows: TGTGCCAGCAGTGACGGACCGCAAGAGACCCAGTACTTC.

A few counts support this clonotype. The V gene is TRBV18, the J gene TRBJ2-1, with D uncertain. Germline V lookup: CDR1 KGHSH, CDR2 LQKENI. This CDR3 is built from 13 residues. Trimming removed 2 bases from V and 6 bases from J, with 8 bases in between. The CDR3 nucleotides read TGTGCCAGCTCACCAGTCGATCTCAATGAGCAGTTCTTC. This translates into CASSPVDLNEQFF.

This chain uses TRBV10-3 with TRBJ1-1; D is perhaps TRBD1 (6 bases). Germline values: CDR1 ENHRY, CDR2 SYGVKD. The CDR3 runs 16 residues. Between the trimmed V and J ends, which lost 3 bases and 5 bases, there was a span of 19 bases. The CDR3 region has the DNA TGTGCCATCAGTGAATCACAGGGTTTCTATCTTACTGAAGCTTTCTTT. Translation gives CAISESQGFYLTEAFF.

The chain links TRBV20-1 to TRBJ2-1, with no clear D. Per the germline V gene, CDR1 is DFQATT and CDR2 is SNEGSKA (reference sequence). The germline V and J ends were trimmed by 5 bases and 2 bases, with 16 bases remaining between them. This CDR3 has 15 residues. The CDR3 loop is CSAFPEWATYNEQFF. CDR3 DNA: TGCAGTGCTTTCCCCGAGTGGGCCACCTACAATGAGCAGTTCTTC.

This clonotype has only a few counts. V and J are TRBV7-2 and TRBJ2-7; the D is unclear. This CDR3 has 12 residues. Trimming removed 6 bases at V and 7 bases at J, with 13 bases between. Germline V CDR1 and CDR2: SGHTA, FQGNSA. For the CDR3, the DNA is TGTGCCAGCAGACGCCCGATGGGGGAGCAGTACTTC. Encoded protein: CASRRPMGEQYF.

Here the CDR3 DNA reads TGTGCCAGTAGTAGTGGCCTAGCGGGGGCGGGAAATGAGCAGTTCTTC. Amino acids: CASSSGLAGAGNEQFF. V and J are TRBV19 and TRBJ2-1; 10 bases line up with TRBD2. The CDR3 is 16 residues long. V shed 4 bases, J shed 7 bases, and the junction held 10 bases outside the gene matches. Germline CDR1 LNHDA, CDR2 SQIVND (reference sequence).

This clonotype was observed once. The chain employs TRBV6-6 and TRBJ2-2; D ambiguous. Trimming left V 3 bases short and J 4 bases short, with 12 bases between. In germline, CDR1 is MNHNY, CDR2 SVGAGI (reference sequence). The CDR3 contains 15 residues. The CDR3 here is CASSYLALGTGELFF. CDR3 in DNA: TGTGCCAGCAGTTATTTGGCCCTGGGCACCGGGGAGCTGTTTTTT.